This T cell receptor beta chain was documented in a study of shared clonotypes between healthy human individuals. The CDR3 is made up of 14 amino acids. V lost 6 bases to trimming and J lost 5 bases; unmatched junction nucleotides: 7. Germline V gene lookup returns CDR1 MDHEN and CDR2 SYDVKM. Into CD45RA+ naive and CD45RA-negative memory subsets, the CD4+ cells were split. Clones were read by immunoSEQ multiplex PCR, and TCRdb kept only the in-frame ones, dropping some. The sample yields about 680,000 clones, around four fifths seen once. The TCR was taken from a woman in her twenties or thirties in good health. This chain links TRBV28 with TRBJ2-7; 10 bases agree with TRBD2. The sequenced material came from memory CD4+ T cells sorted from blood. Described subset: CD45RA-negative fraction. Here the CDR3 DNA reads TGTGCCAGCAGACTTAGCGGGAGGATCAACGAGCAGTACTTC. It is translated as CASRLSGRINEQYF. Full variable domain (rest looked up from reference TRBV28 and TRBJ2-7): DVKVTQSSRYLVKRTGEKVFLECVQDMDHENMFWYRQDPGLGLRLIYFSYDVKMKEKGDIPEGYSVSREKKERFSLILESASTNQTSMYLCASRLSGRINEQYFGPGTRLTVT.